The clone carrying this T cell receptor (beta chain) was picked up a small number of times. Its cognate antigen is unknown. At sampling all donors were nominally healthy, likely with unrecorded immune exposures. The PCR was carried out with 60 Vbeta primers and 13 Jbeta primers. The data were produced by immunoSEQ multiplex PCR, yet TCRdb's version contains in-frame clones alone and is incomplete. The sample records fewer than 80,000 clones, roughly 70% being singletons. The sample belongs to a study of cytomegalovirus exposure and HLA in healthy donors. Broader study findings: Analyzed later, association rates of TCRs varied across HLA loci, with DRB1 most and HLA-C fewest.

Trimming at V came to 5 bases and at J to 0 bases, leaving 4 bases not matched to a gene. The germline V gene encodes CDR1 MNHEY and CDR2 SMNVEV (reference sequence). The CDR3 is 15 amino acids. The receptor was isolated from a middle-aged man in good health and CMV-seropositive. Specimen: PBMCs. The chain uses TRBV27 and TRBJ2-1; TRBD1 aligns across 7 bases. The CDR3 loop reads CASSRQGNSYNEQFF. In nucleotides, the CDR3 is TGTGCCAGCAGTAGACAGGGCAACTCCTACAATGAGCAGTTCTTC.